Following are 5 T cell receptor beta chains from one sample sequenced in a study of control samples from healthy donors and cancer patients. The protocol was immunoSEQ multiplex PCR, while the TCRdb copy is restricted to in-frame clones and leaves out a portion. Of over 60,000 clones listed, about 90% were seen once; the top ten hold under 2.5%. Material for sequencing was PBMCs. The source is a woman aged 60-75 years with head and neck cancer.

The chain has TRBV15 and TRBJ2-3; 14 nucleotides align to TRBD2. Germline V gene sequence: CDR1 LNHNV, CDR2 YYDKDF (reference sequence). The CDR3 sequence is 17 residues long. V lost 2 bases and J lost 4; bases outside the gene matches: 5. CDR3 sequence reads: CATSRLGLAGGADTQYF. The CDR3 DNA reads TGTGCCACCAGCAGACTAGGACTAGCGGGAGGTGCAGATACGCAGTATTTT.

This chain links TRBV11-2 with TRBJ1-2; 7 bases map to TRBD1. Germline V gene lookup returns CDR1 SGHAT and CDR2 FQNNGV. The CDR3 is 15 amino acids. The ends lost 5 bases at V and 7 bases at J; junction bases unmatched: 13. CDR3 bases: TGTGCCAGCAGCCAGATCAGGGGACAGAGAGGTGGCTACACCTTC. As protein: CASSQIRGQRGGYTF.

This clone was recorded a few times. V is TRBV19 and J is TRBJ1-1, with D hard to call. Germline V lookup: CDR1 LNHDA, CDR2 SQIVND (reference sequence). The CDR3 spans 12 residues. Between the trimmed V and J ends, which lost 3 bases and 6 bases, there was a span of 8 bases. The CDR3 spells CASSMVFSEAFF. In DNA, the CDR3 is TGTGCCAGTAGTATGGTGTTCTCTGAAGCTTTCTTT.

The genes are TRBV7-3 and TRBJ2-3; 13 positions agree with TRBD2. Germline V CDR1 and CDR2: SGHTA, FQGTGA. With 6 bases clipped from V and 1 base from J, the junction kept 10 bases outside the gene matches. The CDR3 spans 18 residues. CDR3 DNA sequence: TGTGCCAGCAGGACCGGACTAGCGGGAGTATTTGGCACAGATACGCAGTATTTT. Translating it yields CASRTGLAGVFGTDTQYF.

The rearrangement links TRBV9 to TRBJ2-2; D is ambiguous. Germline-derived CDR1 and CDR2 are SGDLS and YYNGEE. V gave up 4 bases and J gave up 3 bases, with 4 bases separating them. This CDR3 contains 12 residues. CDR3 nucleotides: TGTGCCAGCAGCCCTTACACCGGGGAGCTGTTTTTT. Translation gives CASSPYTGELFF.